This paragraph reports one TCR beta chain. The antigen is undetermined. The treatment is: roughly 11-day PBMC culture with coronavirus spike peptide pools or control peptides (ViraFEST assay). Scientists ran DNA taken from cultured CD4+ T cells through the Oncomine TCR Beta short-read assay for sequencing. Each CDR3 protein is one row after TCRdb ran MiXCR on the PCR reads. The table lists about 12,000 distinct CDR3 sequences, about 31% of them singletons. The data belong to a study of vaccination and CD4 T cells after COVID-19. Overall study: Convalescent individuals exhibited SARS-CoV-2 positivity on nasal swab PCR, with about 9 mild and one severe presentation. Six males and four females, two Hispanic, made up the convalescents. Overlapping spike peptides served as the stimulus for the cells. These peptides came from SARS-CoV-2 and from the common cold coronaviruses HCoV-NL63, HCoV-OC43 and HCoV-229E. Control cultures received a CEFX pool, an HIV-1 Nef pool, or no peptide.

Trimming cost V 4 bases and J 4 bases; bases outside gene matches: 4. This CDR3 region has 15 residues. The germline V gene encodes CDR1 SGHDT and CDR2 YYEEEE. J is TRBJ2-2 and V is TRBV5-6; 10 bases are a match to TRBD2. The sequence was collected from a human donor who had recovered from COVID-19. Sample: CD4+ T cells from blood, cultured in vitro, taken after SARS-CoV-2 vaccination. CDR3 amino acids: CASSGTSATTGELFF. For the CDR3, the DNA is TGTGCCAGCAGCGGGACTAGCGCCACCACCGGGGAGCTGTTTTTT.